The next 21 T cell receptor beta chains were all read from a single sample in a study of vaccination and CD4 T cells after COVID-19 (dated by TCRdb to the early 2020s). The treatment or condition label corresponds to: approximately 11-day PBMC culture with coronavirus spike peptide pools or control peptides (ViraFEST assay). CD4+ T cells from unexposed donors were collected before the COVID-19 pandemic (2011-2018). For these TCRs, the target antigens are not known. Receptor amplification or capture employed PCR. The sequencer listed for this sample is Illumina iSeq 100. DNA from cultured CD4+ T cells underwent TCR sequencing with the Oncomine TCR Beta short-read assay at the Johns Hopkins FTIC core. TCRdb took the public reads, trimmed them with fastp at Q25, ran MiXCR for clone calling and kept in-frame beta chains. When rows share a CDR3 protein, they turn into one entry using the most common DNA and genes. Within this sample are about 2,700 distinct CDR3 sequences, with 30% to 40% of them counted one time only. The leading ten clones occupy roughly 60% of the sample.

Sample: CD4+ T cells from blood, cultured in vitro. These receptor sequences come from a human donor in good health.

This chain joins TRBV7-3 and TRBJ2-3, with 8 bases fitting TRBD2. The V segment lost 1 base and the J segment 4 bases; nucleotides outside the gene matches: 4. The germline gives CDR1 SGHTA, CDR2 FQGTGA. The CDR3 is 15 residues long. CDR3 in amino acids: CASSLIGGAPDTQYF. The CDR3 nucleotides read TGTGCCAGCAGCTTAATCGGGGGGGCCCCAGATACGCAGTATTTT.

This clonotype showed up just a few times. The chain couples TRBV7-3 to TRBJ2-3; D is tentatively TRBD1 or TRBD2 (6 bases each). Between the trimmed V and J ends, which lost 5 bases and 4 bases, there was a span of 13 bases. This CDR3 contains 14 residues. Germline CDR1 and CDR2: SGHTA and FQGTGA. The DNA of the CDR3 is TGTGCCAGCAGCCTAGGGGGGCCCCCAGATACGCAGTATTTT. This sequence encodes CASSLGGPPDTQYF.

The chain joins TRBV6-1 to TRBJ2-7, with D uncertain. The CDR3 spans 13 residues. Trimming removed 4 bases from V and 2 bases from J, with 9 bases in between. Germline V lookup: CDR1 MNHNS, CDR2 SASEGT. Written as DNA, the CDR3 is TGTGCCAGCAGTGCGGGCGCGACCTACGAGCAGTACTTC. It specifies CASSAGATYEQYF.

This clonotype was detected a few times. The V gene is TRBV30, the J gene TRBJ2-2; TRBD2 matches at 12 bases. Per the germline V gene, CDR1 is GTSNPN and CDR2 is SVGIG (reference sequence). CDR3 length equals 15 residues. J lost 7 bases, V lost 0 bases, and 3 bases had no gene match. CDR3 in amino acids: CAWSVLAGGHGELFF. The CDR3 DNA is TGTGCCTGGAGTGTCCTAGCGGGAGGGCACGGGGAGCTGTTTTTT.

Details on this clonotype: A read error may produce the germline difference seen at one junction end. J is TRBJ2-6 and V is TRBV7-9; D is perhaps TRBD1 (5 bases). Per the germline V gene, CDR1 is SEHNR and CDR2 is FQNEAQ (reference sequence). CDR3 size: 15 residues. The CDR3 reads CASSYDSSGANVLTF. As DNA, the CDR3 is TGCGCCAGCAGCTATGACAGCTCTGGGGCCAACGTCCTGACTTTC.

This clonotype showed up just a few times. The chain links TRBV20-1 to TRBJ2-5, with 8 bases matching TRBD1. The CDR3 consists of 15 residues. Germline V gives CDR1 DFQATT, CDR2 SNEGSKA (reference sequence). V shed 1 base, J shed 5 bases, and the junction held 9 bases outside the gene matches. CDR3 nucleotide sequence: TGCAGTGCTAGAGCCCAGGGGGCCGCTCGGGAGACCCAGTACTTC. It encodes CSARAQGAARETQYF.

The V call is TRBV5-4, the J call TRBJ2-1; 9 nucleotides match TRBD2. Germline CDR1 and CDR2: SGHNT and YYREEE (reference sequence). This CDR3 contains 16 residues. The trim removed 4 bases at V and 2 bases at J, leaving 7 bases unmatched. CDR3 amino acids: CASSQPSGNTYNEQFF. The DNA of the CDR3 is TGTGCCAGCAGCCAGCCTAGCGGGAATACCTACAATGAGCAGTTCTTC.

This clonotype was detected only a few times. At one boundary the junction diverges from the germline segment, which might be a read error. This rearrangement joins TRBV7-9 to TRBJ2-7; D tentatively fits TRBD1 or TRBD2 (5 bases each). Germline lookup yields CDR1 SEHNR and CDR2 FQNEAQ (reference sequence). This CDR3 is built from 15 residues. CDR3 in amino acids: CASSSDSPSSHEQYF. Here the CDR3 DNA reads TGTGCCAGCAGCTCCGACAGCCCTAGCTCCCACGAGCAGTACTTC.

The J gene is TRBJ1-1, the V gene TRBV5-1; D is perhaps TRBD1 (6 bases). The germline V gene encodes CDR1 SGHRS and CDR2 YFSETQ. Deletions cut 4 bases from V and 5 bases from J, with 15 bases between. The CDR3 runs to 14 residues. In nucleotides, the CDR3 is TGCGCCAGCAGCCCTACAGGGCATGGAACTGAAGCTTTCTTT. This gives the protein CASSPTGHGTEAFF.

This clonotype was found once. This chain connects TRBV18 to TRBJ1-2, with 8 bases aligning to TRBD1. The J segment lost 5 bases and the V segment lost 6 bases, leaving 14 bases of the junction unmatched. The germline V gene encodes CDR1 KGHSH and CDR2 LQKENI. The CDR3 is 16 amino acids. CDR3 sequence reads: CASSSSRTGTRYGYTF. CDR3 DNA sequence: TGTGCCAGCTCCTCATCCCGGACAGGGACACGGTATGGCTACACCTTC.

The chain couples TRBV5-4 to TRBJ1-6, with TRBD1 as a possible D gene (5 bases). The CDR3 has 14 residues. The germline CDR1 and CDR2 sequences are SGHNT and YYREEE (reference sequence). Trimming left V 4 bases short and J 10 bases short, with 15 bases between. The CDR3 spells CASSPRQGESPLHF. DNA of the CDR3: TGTGCCAGCAGCCCGAGGCAGGGAGAGTCACCCCTCCACTTT.

V usage is TRBV4-2 and J usage is TRBJ1-5, with 7 bases identical to TRBD1. The CDR3 consists of 16 residues. The ends lost 0 bases at V and 3 bases at J; junction bases unmatched: 5. CDR1 and CDR2 from the germline V gene are LGHNA and YNFKEQ. Written as DNA, the CDR3 is TGTGCCAGCAGCCAAGACCGGGACAGAGTCAATCAGCCCCAGCATTTT. The encoded protein is CASSQDRDRVNQPQHF.

The rearrangement links TRBV5-4 to TRBJ2-1, with D unclear. Looked up from germline, CDR1 is SGHNT and CDR2 is YYREEE (reference sequence). The CDR3 extends over 14 amino acids. V dropped 4 bases and J dropped 4 bases, with 12 bases sitting between them. The CDR3 here is CASSPRQGYNEQFF. CDR3 DNA sequence: TGTGCCAGCAGCCCCAGACAAGGGTACAATGAGCAGTTCTTC.

The V call is TRBV18, the J call TRBJ1-1; 9 positions match TRBD1. The CDR3 is made up of 17 amino acids. V dropped 3 bases and J dropped 3; count of bases not matched to a gene: 11. CDR1 KGHSH and CDR2 LQKENI come from the germline V gene. For the CDR3, the DNA is TGTGCCAGCTCACCTACTGCCGGGACAGGGTTTGACACTGAAGCTTTCTTT. The encoded protein is CASSPTAGTGFDTEAFF.

This clonotype was found once. The V gene is TRBV28, the J gene TRBJ2-5; D call uncertain. V was trimmed by 1 base and J by 1 base, leaving 4 bases between them. Germline V CDR1 and CDR2: MDHEN, SYDVKM. The CDR3 is 13 residues long. The CDR3 loop is CASSLFLQETQYF. CDR3 in DNA: TGTGCCAGCAGTTTATTCCTCCAAGAGACCCAGTACTTC. Full variable domain (missing parts from reference TRBV28 and TRBJ2-5): DVKVTQSSRYLVKRTGEKVFLECVQDMDHENMFWYRQDPGLGLRLIYFSYDVKMKEKGDIPEGYSVSREKKERFSLILESASTNQTSMYLCASSLFLQETQYFGPGTRLLVL.

V is TRBV28 and J is TRBJ2-5; tentatively, D is TRBD1 (5 bases). CDR1 is MDHEN and CDR2 is SYDVKM in the germline V gene. Trimming left V 6 bases short and J 5 bases short, with 7 bases between. The CDR3 consists of 11 residues. The CDR3 sequence: CASRGRETQYF. The CDR3, as DNA: TGTGCCAGCAGGGGGCGGGAGACCCAGTACTTC.

Points on this clonotype: A much larger clone is a single base away; this may be a read error. The J gene is TRBJ1-5, the V gene TRBV20-1, with a tentative D call TRBD1 (6 bases). Germline CDR1 DFQATT, CDR2 SNEGSKA (reference sequence). This CDR3 region has 15 residues. The CDR3 loop reads CNAGGGARGNQPQHF. The CDR3 DNA reads TGCAATGCTGGGGGCGGGGCAAGAGGCAATCAGCCCCAGCATTTT.

The chain has TRBV15 and TRBJ1-4; perhaps TRBD1 as D (6 bases). There are 15 residues in the CDR3. The V end lost 1 base, the J end lost 8 bases, and 14 bases lay between the germline ends. From germline, CDR1 is LNHNV and CDR2 YYDKDF (reference sequence). CDR3 protein: CATSRGLQGEEKLFF. The DNA for the CDR3 is TGTGCCACCAGCAGAGGATTACAGGGCGAGGAAAAACTGTTTTTT.

This clonotype was recorded a few times. V usage is TRBV30 and J usage is TRBJ1-5; 9 nucleotides match TRBD1. V shed 2 bases and J 5 bases; nucleotides not matched to a gene: 4. This CDR3 region has 14 residues. Germline V gene sequence: CDR1 GTSNPN, CDR2 SVGIG (reference sequence). The chain's CDR3 is CAWSTTGGDQPQHF. The CDR3 DNA is TGTGCCTGGAGTACGACAGGGGGGGATCAGCCCCAGCATTTT.

The chain combines TRBV15 with TRBJ2-1; D is possibly TRBD2 (6 bases). Per germline, CDR1 LNHNV and CDR2 YYDKDF (reference sequence). The CDR3 is 16 residues long. The V gene lost 3 bases and the J gene lost 6 bases, with 18 bases spanning the gap. The CDR3 region has the DNA TGTGCCACCAGCAGGGTCGAAGGAGGGGCCGCCAATGAGCAGTTCTTC. It yields the protein CATSRVEGGAANEQFF.

This clonotype was detected only once. The chain recombines TRBV5-4 with TRBJ2-5, with a tentative D call TRBD2 (5 bases). This CDR3 region has 13 residues. Trimming pared 1 base from V and 3 bases from J, leaving 7 bases between. From germline, CDR1 is SGHNT and CDR2 YYREEE (reference sequence). CDR3 sequence (DNA): TGTGCCAGCAGCTTGACCGGGGAAGAGACCCAGTACTTC. This translates into CASSLTGEETQYF.